This T cell receptor beta chain was profiled in a study of blood T cell repertoires in COVID-19. The CDR3 sequence is 14 residues long. Between the trimmed V and J ends, which lost 7 bases and 0 bases, there was a span of 10 bases. Germline V gene sequence: CDR1 LNHDA, CDR2 SQIVND (reference sequence). Clones were sequenced by immunoSEQ multiplex PCR, and TCRdb holds only the in-frame ones, with some missing. The table lists 120,000 to 150,000 clones, almost 85% of them singletons, with around 3.2% in the top ten. The sequence came from a middle-aged man with acute or convalescent COVID-19. The material sequenced was peripheral blood. The V and J genes are TRBV19 and TRBJ2-1; a weak D match, TRBD2 (5 bases). As DNA, the CDR3 is TGTGCCAGTAAGACGGGGAGCTCCTACAATGAGCAGTTCTTC. Protein: CASKTGSSYNEQFF.